The entry that follows covers one TCR beta chain sequence. The CDR3 runs 13 residues. Germline V CDR1 and CDR2: SNHLY, FYNNEI. The junction had 1 base not matched to a gene; V was cut back by 4 bases and J by 2 bases. The sample is drawn from a study of control samples from healthy donors and cancer patients. Produced via immunoSEQ multiplex PCR; TCRdb's table is partial and in-frame only. Among about 34,000 clones listed, around 87% were seen once. The clonotype originates from a middle-aged woman with lung cancer. The J gene is TRBJ1-1, the V gene TRBV2; 7 nucleotides line up with TRBD1. The sequencing input was PBMCs. This CDR3 reads CASSGDSNTEAFF. CDR3 DNA: TGTGCCAGCAGTGGGGACAGCAACACTGAAGCTTTCTTT.